The source of this TCR beta chain is a study of blood T cell repertoires in COVID-19. Trimming cost V 3 bases and J 2 bases; bases outside gene matches: 4. The CDR3 totals 15 residues. CDR1 and CDR2 (germline): SGHTA, FQGTGA. Clones were read by immunoSEQ multiplex PCR, and TCRdb kept only the in-frame ones, dropping some. The profile shows tens of thousands of clones, around 85% of them singletons. The source is a man over 45 with active COVID-19. The chain carries TRBV7-3 and TRBJ2-7; 10 bases align to TRBD2. Material: peripheral blood. The CDR3 loop is CASSLDTSGAYEQYF. CDR3 DNA sequence: TGTGCCAGCAGCTTGGACACTAGCGGGGCCTACGAGCAGTACTTC.